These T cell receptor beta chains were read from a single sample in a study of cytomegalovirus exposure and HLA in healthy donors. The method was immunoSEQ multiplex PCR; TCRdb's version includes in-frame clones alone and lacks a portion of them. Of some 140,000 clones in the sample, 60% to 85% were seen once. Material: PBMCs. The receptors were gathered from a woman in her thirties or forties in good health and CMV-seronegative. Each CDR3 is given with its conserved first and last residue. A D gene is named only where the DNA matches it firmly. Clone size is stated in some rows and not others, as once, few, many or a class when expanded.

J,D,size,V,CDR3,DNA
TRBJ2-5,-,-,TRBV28,CASKGRRDQETQYF,TGTGCCAGCAAGGGTAGGAGGGACCAAGAGACCCAGTACTTC
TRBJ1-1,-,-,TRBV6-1,CASSEGHTEAFF,TGTGCCAGCAGTGAAGGGCACACTGAAGCTTTCTTT
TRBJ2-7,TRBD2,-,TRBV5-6,CASSFWRREVYEQYF,TGTGCCAGCAGCTTTTGGAGGCGGGAGGTTTACGAGCAGTACTTC
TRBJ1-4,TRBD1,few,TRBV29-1,CSVARQGSNEKLFF,TGCAGCGTAGCAAGACAGGGGAGTAATGAAAAACTGTTTTTT
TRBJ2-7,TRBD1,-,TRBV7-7,CASSLTGGEQYF,TGTGCTAGCAGCCTCACAGGGGGAGAGCAGTACTTC
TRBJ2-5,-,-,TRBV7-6,CASSFIVGETQYF,TGTGCCAGCAGCTTCATAGTTGGAGAGACCCAGTACTTC
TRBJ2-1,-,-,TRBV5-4,CASNLERGTHSNEQFF,TGTGCCAGCAATCTGGAGAGGGGGACCCACTCGAATGAGCAGTTCTTC
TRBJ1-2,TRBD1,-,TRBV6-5,CASRPGGGYGYTF,TGTGCCAGCAGGCCAGGGGGAGGATATGGCTACACCTTC
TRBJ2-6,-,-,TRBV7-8,CATEGAGANVLTF,TGTGCCACCGAGGGGGCTGGGGCCAACGTCCTGACTTTC
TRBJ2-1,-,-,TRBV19,CASQRGGANNEQFF,TGTGCCAGTCAAAGGGGGGGAGCAAACAATGAGCAGTTCTTC
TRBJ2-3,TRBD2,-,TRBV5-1,CASSLGLAGGTSTDTQYF,TGCGCCAGCAGCTTGGGACTAGCGGGGGGGACTAGCACAGATACGCAGTATTTT
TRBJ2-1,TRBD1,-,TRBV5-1,CASSLVSTGGYNEQFF,TGCGCCAGCAGCTTGGTTTCGACAGGGGGATACAATGAGCAGTTCTTC
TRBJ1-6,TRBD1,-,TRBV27,CASSLLGQGYNSPLHF,TGTGCCAGCAGTTTATTGGGACAGGGATATAATTCACCCCTCCACTTT
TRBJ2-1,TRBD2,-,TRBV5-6,CASSFRVAGPTSYNEQFF,TGTGCCAGCAGCTTTCGGGTAGCGGGGCCAACTTCCTACAATGAGCAGTTCTTC
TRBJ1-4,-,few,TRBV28,CASSSGDLNEKLFF,TGTGCCAGCAGTTCAGGGGACCTAAATGAAAAACTGTTTTTT
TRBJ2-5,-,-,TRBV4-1,CASSHPGKKETQYF,TGCGCCAGCAGCCACCCCGGGAAAAAAGAGACCCAGTACTTC
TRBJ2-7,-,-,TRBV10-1,CASRLRGAIYEQYF,TGCGCCAGCAGACTCCGGGGGGCGATCTACGAGCAGTACTTC
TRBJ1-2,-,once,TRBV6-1,CASRDYTDNYGYTF,TGTGCCAGCAGGGACTACACAGACAACTATGGCTACACCTTC
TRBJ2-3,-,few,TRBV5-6,CASSLEAPPAMSTQYF,TGTGCCAGCAGCTTGGAAGCTCCCCCTGCCATGTCTACGCAGTATTTT
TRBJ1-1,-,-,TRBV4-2,CASSTVQGLGTEAFF,TGTGCCAGCAGCACAGTTCAGGGATTGGGCACTGAAGCTTTCTTT
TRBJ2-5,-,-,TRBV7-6,CASSLSRRETQYF,TGTGCCAGCAGCTTAAGTCGCAGGGAGACCCAGTACTTC
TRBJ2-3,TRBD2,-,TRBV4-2,CASSQDDRSGLAGPGTQYF,TGTGCCAGCAGCCAAGATGATCGGTCGGGACTAGCGGGTCCAGGTACGCAGTATTTT
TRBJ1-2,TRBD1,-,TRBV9,CASSTSRDRGHYGYTF,TGTGCCAGCAGCACGTCCCGGGACAGGGGCCACTATGGCTACACCTTC
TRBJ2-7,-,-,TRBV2,CASIRSIYRDSQSYEQYF,TGTGCCAGCATTCGATCCATTTACCGGGACTCCCAATCCTACGAGCAGTACTTC
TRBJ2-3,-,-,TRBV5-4,CASHREATDTQYF,TGTGCCAGCCACCGAGAGGCGACAGATACGCAGTATTTT
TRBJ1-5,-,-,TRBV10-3,CAISESKGGGRQPQHF,TGTGCCATCAGTGAGTCGAAAGGGGGGGGCCGTCAGCCCCAGCATTTT
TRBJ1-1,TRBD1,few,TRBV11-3,CASSFRTGNTEAFF,TGTGCCAGCAGCTTCAGGACAGGGAACACTGAAGCTTTCTTT
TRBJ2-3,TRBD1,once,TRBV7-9,CASSIRGRDSLQYF,TGTGCCAGCAGCATTAGGGGACGGGACAGCTTGCAGTATTTT
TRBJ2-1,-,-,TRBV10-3,CAINPERINEQFF,TGTGCCATCAACCCGGAGAGGATCAATGAGCAGTTCTTC
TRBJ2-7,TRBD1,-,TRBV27,CASSPPTGLIGEQYF,TGTGCCAGCAGTCCCCCGACAGGGCTAATCGGCGAGCAGTACTTC
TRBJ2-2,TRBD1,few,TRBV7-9,CASSLGGQGEAGELFF,TGTGCCAGCAGCTTAGGGGGACAGGGAGAAGCCGGGGAGCTGTTTTTT
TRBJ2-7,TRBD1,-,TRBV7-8,CASSQLRDSLYEQYF,TGTGCCAGCAGCCAGCTCCGGGACAGCTTATACGAGCAGTACTTC
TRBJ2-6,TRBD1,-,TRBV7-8,CASSLLRGGQGALGANVLTF,TGTGCCAGCAGCCTCCTGCGGGGAGGACAGGGGGCGCTTGGGGCCAACGTCCTGACTTTC
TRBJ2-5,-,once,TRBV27,CASAFSLGRGQETQYF,TGTGCCAGCGCGTTCTCATTAGGTCGGGGGCAAGAGACCCAGTACTTC
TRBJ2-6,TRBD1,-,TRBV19,CASRDRGNGANVLTF,TGTGCCAGCCGGGACAGGGGTAATGGGGCCAACGTCCTGACTTTC
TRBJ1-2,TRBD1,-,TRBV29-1,CSVEEHRGSGYTF,TGCAGCGTTGAAGAGCACAGGGGTAGTGGCTACACCTTC
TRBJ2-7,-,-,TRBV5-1,CASSLDRRTYEQYF,TGCGCCAGCAGCTTGGACAGACGCACCTACGAGCAGTACTTC
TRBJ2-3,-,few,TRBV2,CASRGDWGGTDTQYF,TGTGCCAGCAGGGGAGACTGGGGGGGCACAGATACGCAGTATTTT
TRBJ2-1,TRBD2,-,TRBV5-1,CASSLLAGGNNEQFF,TGCGCCAGCAGCCTCCTAGCGGGGGGGAACAATGAGCAGTTCTTC
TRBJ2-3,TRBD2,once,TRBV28,CASSLASGGTDTQYF,TGTGCCAGCAGTTTAGCTAGCGGGGGAACAGATACGCAGTATTTT
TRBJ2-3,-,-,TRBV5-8,CASSPGEVDTQYF,TGTGCCAGCAGCCCGGGGGAGGTAGATACGCAGTATTTT
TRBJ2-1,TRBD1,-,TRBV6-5,CASRRQGPSYNEQFF,TGTGCCAGCAGAAGACAGGGCCCATCCTACAATGAGCAGTTCTTC
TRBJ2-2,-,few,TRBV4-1,CASSQELMAANTGELFF,TGCGCCAGCAGCCAAGAGTTGATGGCGGCTAACACCGGGGAGCTGTTTTTT
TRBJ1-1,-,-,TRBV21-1,CASSKCRSSGTEAFF,TGTGCCAGCAGCAAATGCCGTAGTTCGGGAACTGAAGCTTTCTTT
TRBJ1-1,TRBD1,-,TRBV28,CASSPQGAGNTEAFF,TGTGCCAGCAGCCCACAGGGGGCTGGGAACACTGAAGCTTTCTTT
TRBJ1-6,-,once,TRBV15,CATSRDQGPLHF,TGTGCCACCAGCAGAGACCAGGGTCCCCTCCACTTT
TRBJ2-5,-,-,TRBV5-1,CASSFGGGETQYF,TGCGCCAGCAGCTTTGGGGGAGGAGAGACCCAGTACTTC
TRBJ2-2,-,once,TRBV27,CASSPLQGPGELFF,TGTGCCAGCAGTCCCCTTCAGGGGCCCGGGGAGCTGTTTTTT
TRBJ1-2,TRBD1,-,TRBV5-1,CASSLEGQKAEYGYTF,TGCGCCAGCAGCTTGGAGGGACAGAAGGCTGAATATGGCTACACCTTC
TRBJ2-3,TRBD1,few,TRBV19,CASSIVWTGATDTQYF,TGTGCCAGTAGTATCGTTTGGACAGGGGCCACAGATACGCAGTATTTT
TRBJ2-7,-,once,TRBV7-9,CASSPGISGHEQYF,TGTGCCAGCAGCCCCGGGATATCTGGCCACGAGCAGTACTTC
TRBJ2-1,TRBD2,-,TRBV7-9,CASSPGITSGYNEQFF,TGTGCCAGCAGCCCGGGAATCACTAGCGGTTACAATGAGCAGTTCTTC
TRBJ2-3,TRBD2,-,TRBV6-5,CASSYTSGGADTQYF,TGTGCCAGCTCATATACTAGCGGTGGTGCAGATACGCAGTATTTT
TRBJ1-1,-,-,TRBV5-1,CASSNKNTEAFF,TGCGCCAGCAGTAATAAGAACACTGAAGCTTTCTTT
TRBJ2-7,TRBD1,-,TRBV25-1,CASSATGTGASYEQYF,TGTGCCAGCAGTGCAACCGGGACAGGAGCCTCCTACGAGCAGTACTTC
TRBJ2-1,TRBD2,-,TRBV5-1,CASSLSVWVEAGAYNEQFF,TGCGCCAGCAGCTTGAGTGTTTGGGTCGAAGCGGGGGCTTACAATGAGCAGTTCTTC
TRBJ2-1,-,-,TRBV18,CASSQQGSGEQFF,TGTGCCAGCTCACAACAGGGCAGCGGTGAGCAGTTCTTC
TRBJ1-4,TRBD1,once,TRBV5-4,CASSHFGTGEEEKLFF,TGTGCCAGCAGCCATTTTGGGACAGGGGAGGAAGAAAAACTGTTTTTT
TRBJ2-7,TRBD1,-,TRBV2,CASRIDRENEQYF,TGTGCCAGCAGGATAGACAGGGAAAACGAGCAGTACTTC